This is a list of T cell receptor beta chains from one sample in a study of T cells after yellow fever vaccination. Using its own MiXCR run on the 5' RACE reads, TCRdb lists one record per CDR3 protein. The profile shows 450,000 to 600,000 distinct CDR3 sequences, about 13% of them singletons. Sequences were derived from PBMCs, sampled on the day of the yellow fever booster vaccination. Receptors were obtained from a man aged 30 to 45 who received the YFV17D yellow fever vaccine. Each CDR3 is given with its conserved first and last residue. Fields, in order: J gene, D gene, V gene, clone size, CDR3 DNA, CDR3 protein. A D gene is named only where the DNA matches it firmly. The size of a clone is reported for some rows only, either as once, few or many, or as a class for expanded clones.

TRBJ2-3,NA,TRBV19,NA,TGTGCCAGTCTGAGAGGCAGGCGCACAGATACGCAGTATTTT,CASLRGRRTDTQYF
TRBJ2-1,NA,TRBV20-1,few,NA,CSARVVASGSF
TRBJ1-5,NA,TRBV6-4,NA,TGTGCCAGCAGCGACACAGGCAATCAGCCCCAGCATTTT,CASSDTGNQPQHF
TRBJ2-7,NA,TRBV28,NA,TGTGCCAGCAGTGCTGACGTTGGGTACGAGCAGTACTTC,CASSADVGYEQYF
TRBJ2-4,NA,TRBV5-8,few,TGTGCCAGCAGCTACCTGACAGGTCGAATAGCCAAAAACATTCAGTACTTC,CASSYLTGRIAKNIQYF
TRBJ2-3,NA,TRBV12-3/TRBV12-4,NA,TGTGCCAGCAGTTGGTCAAGTTGGGATACGCAGTATTTT,CASSWSSWDTQYF
TRBJ2-4,NA,TRBV15,NA,TGTGCCACCAGCTACCGGGAGTCGAACATTCAGTACTTC,CATSYRESNIQYF
TRBJ2-3,TRBD2,TRBV18,NA,TGTGCCAGCTCACCAACGACTAGCGGGAGCGGCACAGATACGCAGTATTTT,CASSPTTSGSGTDTQYF
TRBJ1-2,NA,TRBV7-2,many,TGTGCCAGCAGCTTGGACGGAAGTAACTATGGCTACACCTTC,CASSLDGSNYGYTF
TRBJ2-3,TRBD2,TRBV20-1,few,TGCAGTGCTAGAGATCCCGGGACTATACAGTATTTT,CSARDPGTIQYF
TRBJ2-1,TRBD2,TRBV3-1,few,TGTGCCAGCAGCCAGGACAGGACTAGCGGAATCCCCAATGAGCAGTTCTTC,CASSQDRTSGIPNEQFF
TRBJ2-1,NA,TRBV4-2,few,TGTGCCAGCAGCCAGGAGTGGGGGGACAGTTATTATGAGCAGTTCTTC,CASSQEWGDSYYEQFF
TRBJ1-1,TRBD1,TRBV4-3,NA,TGCGCCAGCAGCCAAGAAGGGACAGGGAGAACTGAAGCTTTCTTT,CASSQEGTGRTEAFF
TRBJ1-4,NA,TRBV5-1,NA,TGCGCCAGCAGCCTCCGGGGGGGCGGGAATGAAAAACTGTTTTTT,CASSLRGGGNEKLFF
TRBJ1-1,NA,TRBV20-1,NA,TGCAGTGCTAGAGATGTCGGGTCGACTGAAGCTTTCTTT,CSARDVGSTEAFF
TRBJ2-5,NA,TRBV2,few,TGTGCCAGCAGTGAGAGGCCAATCCTGGAGACCCAGTACTTC,CASSERPILETQYF
TRBJ2-2,TRBD2,TRBV9,few,TGTGCCAGCAGCGTAGTTTTCGGACTAGCGGGAGGAAGACCCGGGGAGCTGTTTTTT,CASSVVFGLAGGRPGELFF
TRBJ2-5,TRBD2,TRBV18,few,TGTGCCAGCTCGTACATATCCGGGACTAAAGAGACCCAGTACTTC,CASSYISGTKETQYF
TRBJ1-5,NA,TRBV23-1,few,TGCGCCAGCAGTCAATCAGTTTCAGGGTGCAATCAGCCCCAGCATTTT,CASSQSVSGCNQPQHF
TRBJ1-1,TRBD1,TRBV5-1,NA,TGCGCCAGCAGCTCGATGTTAACCCGACAGGGGGTGAACACTGAAGCTTTCTTT,CASSSMLTRQGVNTEAFF
TRBJ1-4,TRBD1,TRBV20-1,few,TGCAGTGCTACAGGGGGAACTACTAATGAAAAACTGTTTTTT,CSATGGTTNEKLFF
TRBJ2-1,TRBD2,TRBV12-3/TRBV12-4,NA,TGTGCCAGCAGTCCCCGTGGGACTAGCGGGAATGAGCAGTTCTTC,CASSPRGTSGNEQFF
TRBJ2-3,TRBD1,TRBV29-1,few,TGCAGCGTTACCACCCCCCGGACAGGGGTCCCTACAGATACGCAGTATTTT,CSVTTPRTGVPTDTQYF
TRBJ2-7,NA,TRBV14,many,TGTGCCAGCAGCCAATTGCGACCCTATGTCTACGAGCAGTACTTC,CASSQLRPYVYEQYF
TRBJ2-3,NA,TRBV5-4,few,TGTGCCAGCAGCCCTCTAAGCCAGGGCACAGATACGCAGTATTTT,CASSPLSQGTDTQYF
TRBJ2-1,NA,TRBV15,NA,TGTGCCACCAGCAGAGATCGACTAGGGACGTTCTTC,CATSRDRLGTFF
TRBJ2-1,NA,TRBV10-1,many,TGCGCCAGGGTTCATGGCCCCGAGGAGGAGCAGTTCTTC,CARVHGPEEEQFF
TRBJ1-2,NA,TRBV4-3,few,TGCGCCAGCAGCCAAGATGCGGGGCGTAGAAGCGACTATGGCTACACCTTC,CASSQDAGRRSDYGYTF
TRBJ2-5,NA,TRBV30,many,TGTGCCTGGAGTCTGTGGGAGTTCGAGGAGACCCAGTACTTC,CAWSLWEFEETQYF
TRBJ2-5,NA,TRBV15,many,TGTGCCACCAGCAGAGATGGGACGGCATTGCGGACCCAGTACTTC,CATSRDGTALRTQYF
TRBJ2-3,TRBD2,TRBV7-9,few,TGTGCCAGCAGCTTAGCCGGGACTAGCGGGACCCCAGATACGCAGTATTTT,CASSLAGTSGTPDTQYF
TRBJ2-7,NA,TRBV18,NA,TGTGCCAGCTCACCACGTGTATCTTACGAGCAGTACTTC,CASSPRVSYEQYF
TRBJ2-5,TRBD2,TRBV20-1,few,TGCAGTGCTAGGACTAGCGGGAGGGCCTGGGAGACCCAGTACTTC,CSARTSGRAWETQYF
TRBJ1-1,TRBD1,TRBV12-3/TRBV12-4,few,TGTGCCAGCAGTCCCCTGGGACAGGTAAACACTGAAGCTTTCTTT,CASSPLGQVNTEAFF
TRBJ2-7,NA,TRBV14,few,TGTGCCAGCAGCCAAGAAATTGAGTCCGAGCAGTACTTC,CASSQEIESEQYF
TRBJ2-7,NA,TRBV14,NA,TGTGCCAGCAGCCAAGCGGGAGTACACGAGCAGTACTTC,CASSQAGVHEQYF
TRBJ1-3,NA,TRBV12-3/TRBV12-4,NA,TGTGCCAGCAGTTGGGGGACCGTCTCTGGAAACACCATATATTTT,CASSWGTVSGNTIYF